The clone carrying this T cell receptor (beta chain) appeared a few times. No antigen is known for it. Clones were sequenced by immunoSEQ multiplex PCR, and TCRdb holds only the in-frame ones, with some missing. The sample lists 950,000 to 1,200,000 clones, roughly 77% occurring once. The sample comes from a study of shared clonotypes between healthy human individuals. Study-level points and caveats: The four-donor shared clonotypes exceeded non-shared clonotypes in generation probability, with non-shared ones scoring lower. A handful of donors showed sharing of about 4.7% of naive CD4 clonotypes.

The V end was cut by 4 bases, the J end by 0 bases, with 7 bases between. Germline V gives CDR1 SGHRS, CDR2 YFSETQ. This CDR3 spans 13 amino acids. This sequence was found in a man between 18 and 29 years old in good health. Some clones in this sample may be carry-over from other donors' samples. The source material was memory CD4+ T cells from PBMCs. Subset reported: CD45RA-negative fraction. The gene calls are TRBV5-1 and TRBJ1-1; D is ambiguous. The chain's CDR3 is CASSDQVNTEAFF. Written as DNA, the CDR3 is TGCGCCAGCAGCGACCAAGTGAACACTGAAGCTTTCTTT.